The next 26 T cell receptor beta chains were all read from a single sample in a study of shared clonotypes between healthy human individuals. The method was immunoSEQ multiplex PCR; TCRdb's version includes in-frame clones alone and lacks a portion of them. This table has some 500,000 clones, less than 80% appearing once. The sample consisted of PBMCs. The origin of the receptors is a woman aged 40 to 50 in good health. Some clones in this sample may be carry-over from other donors' samples.

This clone turned up a few times. V is TRBV28 and J is TRBJ2-7, with TRBD2 matching over 13 bases. Germline V CDR1 and CDR2: MDHEN, SYDVKM. The CDR3 length is 13 residues. The J segment lost 13 bases and the V segment lost 5 bases, leaving 8 bases of the junction unmatched. This CDR3 reads CASSPGTSGTHYF. CDR3 coding DNA: TGTGCCAGCAGTCCCGGGACTAGCGGGACCCACTACTTC.

In this sample, this clone turned up a few times. The same CDR3 arises from other DNA sequences in this sample as well. The genes are TRBV28 and TRBJ1-1; TRBD1 agrees at 7 bases. The CDR3 runs to 15 residues. Losses at the gene ends were 6 bases for V and 0 bases for J; bases not matched to a gene: 7. Germline V gene lookup returns CDR1 MDHEN and CDR2 SYDVKM. CDR3 DNA: TGTGCCAGCAGCCCCCCACAGGGGATGAACACTGAAGCTTTCTTT. The encoded protein is CASSPPQGMNTEAFF.

V and J are TRBV9 and TRBJ1-4; D possibly corresponds to TRBD1 (6 bases). Trimming stripped 4 bases from V and 8 bases from J, with 15 bases between. CDR1 SGDLS and CDR2 YYNGEE come from the germline V gene. This CDR3 comprises 14 residues. CDR3 amino acids: CASSRGQGSEKLFF. In DNA, the CDR3 is TGTGCCAGCAGCCGGGGGCAGGGTAGCGAAAAACTGTTTTTT.

The chain employs TRBV4-3 and TRBJ1-4; D call uncertain. Germline CDR1 and CDR2: LGHNA and YSLEER. Trimming stripped 0 bases from V and 4 bases from J, with 15 bases between. This CDR3 has 17 residues. CDR3 bases: TGCGCCAGCAGCCAAGAATTGATCCGGGCTGATAATGAAAAACTGTTTTTT. It encodes CASSQELIRADNEKLFF.

The V and J genes are TRBV25-1 and TRBJ1-2, with 7 bases fitting TRBD1. The J segment lost 4 bases and the V segment lost 4 bases, leaving 6 bases of the junction unmatched. The CDR3 contains 14 residues. Germline values: CDR1 MGHDK, CDR2 SYGVNS. The CDR3 sequence is CASSALDRSYGYTF. In DNA form, the CDR3 reads TGTGCCAGCAGTGCCTTGGACAGGAGCTATGGCTACACCTTC.

On this clone: A much larger clonotype is one base distant, so this may be a read error. This chain links TRBV29-1 with TRBJ1-1; tentative D call: TRBD1 (6 bases). CDR3 length: 12 residues. Germline loops: CDR1 SQVTM, CDR2 ANQGSEA. The CDR3 bases are TGCAGCGCGGGGGGCCGGAACATTGAAGCTTTCTTT. Encoded protein: CSAGGRNIEAFF.

J is TRBJ1-6 and V is TRBV5-1, with D perhaps TRBD1 (5 bases). The germline CDR1 and CDR2 sequences are SGHRS and YFSETQ. The CDR3 runs 15 residues. V was shortened by 4 bases and J by 15 bases, with 23 bases between the two germline ends. The chain's CDR3 is CASSLGDRQFEVLHF. In DNA form, the CDR3 reads TGCGCCAGCAGCCTAGGGGACCGCCAGTTTGAGGTCCTCCACTTT.

The rearrangement links TRBV5-1 to TRBJ2-1; TRBD2 aligns across 8 bases. Germline-derived CDR1 and CDR2 are SGHRS and YFSETQ. J was trimmed by 8 bases and V by 4 bases; bases with no gene match: 14. The CDR3 contains 16 residues. The CDR3 nucleotides read TGCGCCAGCAGCGTCGGGGGTGCCGGGACTAGGGATGAGCAGTTCTTC. Translating gives CASSVGGAGTRDEQFF.

The chain couples TRBV7-8 to TRBJ2-5; D remains ambiguous. The end of the DNA aligns better with TRBJ2-7, so the J call may be wrong. There are 11 residues in the CDR3. Per the germline V gene, CDR1 is SGHVS and CDR2 is FQNEAQ. CDR3 residues: CASSSYYEQYF. The CDR3 nucleotides are TGTGCCAGCAGCTCATACTACGAGCAGTACTTC.

The chain uses TRBV4-3 and TRBJ1-4; TRBD1 agrees at 7 bases. This CDR3 is built from 18 residues. The V and J ends lost 1 base and 0 bases, in that order; junction bases with no gene match: 8. Germline V gene lookup returns CDR1 LGHNA and CDR2 YSLEER. As DNA, the CDR3 is TGCGCCAGCAGCCAAGGCAGGGGGGGACTTGCAACTAATGAAAAACTGTTTTTT. Amino acid sequence: CASSQGRGGLATNEKLFF.

Regarding this clone: Other DNA sequences from this sample encode an identical CDR3 as well. The V call is TRBV18, the J call TRBJ2-7, with 8 bases identical to TRBD1. The ends lost 3 bases at V and 5 bases at J; junction bases unmatched: 3. CDR1 is KGHSH and CDR2 is LQKENI in the germline V gene. The CDR3 consists of 13 residues. As DNA, the CDR3 is TGTGCCAGCTCACCTGGACAGGGAGACGAGCAGTACTTC. Protein: CASSPGQGDEQYF.

This clone came up a few times. The V call is TRBV7-3, the J call TRBJ2-1; D is unresolved. V was cut by 4 bases and J by 5 bases, with 12 bases left in between. Germline V CDR1 and CDR2: SGHTA, FQGTGA. The CDR3 runs 14 residues. CDR3 sequence reads: CASSSLGENNEQFF. The CDR3 nucleotides are TGTGCCAGCAGCTCCCTTGGAGAGAACAATGAGCAGTTCTTC.

The V and J genes are TRBV6-6 and TRBJ2-3, with 9 bases aligning to TRBD1. Germline assignment: CDR1 MNHNY and CDR2 SVGAGI (reference sequence). V trimming: 5 bases; J trimming: 2 bases; junction bases outside the gene matches: 8. The CDR3 has 16 amino acids. The DNA for the CDR3 is TGTGCCAGCAGTCTAACGGGACAGGGCAACACAGATACGCAGTATTTT. It yields the protein CASSLTGQGNTDTQYF.

This chain uses TRBV6-5 with TRBJ2-3, with D uncertain. Germline assignment: CDR1 MNHEY and CDR2 SVGAGI. The CDR3 has 14 amino acids. Trimming stripped 2 bases from V and 3 bases from J, with 9 bases between. CDR3 sequence: CASSYQPYTDTQYF. In DNA, the CDR3 is TGTGCCAGCAGTTACCAGCCATATACAGATACGCAGTATTTT.

The J gene is TRBJ1-1, the V gene TRBV11-2; D is perhaps TRBD1 (6 bases). CDR1 SGHAT and CDR2 FQNNGV come from the germline V gene. The CDR3 is 13 residues long. V lost 4 bases and J lost 11, with 17 bases in between. The CDR3 spells CASSSGATRDAFF. The CDR3 nucleotides are TGTGCCAGCAGCTCGGGGGCCACGCGGGACGCTTTCTTT.

The CDR3 sequence: CAWSEGLDSPLHF. The DNA of the CDR3 is TGTGCCTGGAGTGAAGGGTTGGATTCACCCCTCCACTTT. The rearrangement joins TRBV30 to TRBJ1-6, with D unresolved. Germline V gene data show CDR1 as GTSNPN and CDR2 as SVGIG (reference sequence). V lost 1 base to trimming and J lost 8 bases, with 9 bases between them. This CDR3 is 13 amino acids long.

The chain joins TRBV20-1 to TRBJ2-2, with no clear D. CDR1 and CDR2 from the germline V gene are DFQATT and SNEGSKA (reference sequence). Trimming stripped 5 bases from V and 7 bases from J, with 8 bases between. The CDR3 is 11 amino acids. The CDR3 DNA sequence: TGCAGTGCTCCAAAGGGCGGGGAGCTGTTTTTT. Protein: CSAPKGGELFF.

The genes are TRBV18 and TRBJ1-2; the D is unclear. The V gene lost 0 bases and the J gene lost 7 bases, with 6 bases spanning the gap. CDR3 length equals 12 residues. Germline V gene lookup returns CDR1 KGHSH and CDR2 LQKENI. The CDR3 loop reads CASSPPGFGYTF. CDR3 bases: TGTGCCAGCTCACCACCGGGGTTTGGCTACACCTTC.

The chain carries TRBV29-1 and TRBJ2-3; 8 bases align to TRBD2. This CDR3 comprises 14 residues. V lost 8 bases, J lost 2 bases, and 9 bases stayed unmatched. Germline V gene data show CDR1 as SQVTM and CDR2 as ANQGSEA. CDR3 sequence: CSHGGARDTDTQYF. CDR3 nucleotide sequence: TGCAGCCACGGGGGGGCGAGGGACACAGATACGCAGTATTTT.

This clone appeared a single time. The chain uses TRBV7-3 and TRBJ1-5; D ambiguous. The length of the CDR3 is 14 residues. Germline V gene lookup returns CDR1 SGHTA and CDR2 FQGTGA. Trimming took 3 bases from V and 4 from J, leaving 10 bases between them. The CDR3 DNA reads as TGTGCCAGCAGCTTGGGCCGACAAAATCAGCCCCAGCATTTT. Its protein is CASSLGRQNQPQHF.

A note on this clone: Its ends do not fully match the called genes, so a read error is possible. The chain employs TRBV4-2 and TRBJ2-7, with 7 positions matching TRBD1. The CDR3 has 15 residues. Looked up from germline, CDR1 is LGHNA and CDR2 is YNFKEQ. The CDR3 DNA follows: TGTGCCAGCAGCCAGCCCCGACAGGGAAACTACGAGCAGCACTTC. Translation gives CASSQPRQGNYEQHF.

As for this clone: The same CDR3 arises from other DNA sequences in this sample as well. This rearrangement joins TRBV5-1 to TRBJ1-1; no reliable D call. Trimming pared 0 bases from V and 0 bases from J, leaving 3 bases between. The CDR3 loop spans 13 amino acids. Germline-derived CDR1 and CDR2 are SGHRS and YFSETQ. CDR3 in amino acids: CASSLGVNTEAFF. CDR3 nucleotides: TGCGCCAGCAGCTTGGGAGTGAACACTGAAGCTTTCTTT.

The CDR3 reads CASSLSGTAEQFF. The CDR3 bases are TGTGCCAGCAGCCTGAGCGGGACAGCTGAGCAGTTCTTC. The chain links TRBV5-4 to TRBJ2-7; D may match TRBD1 or TRBD2 (7 bases each). TRBJ2-1 matches the DNA end more closely, so the J call is doubtful. The CDR3 length is 13 residues. Germline-derived CDR1 and CDR2 are SGHNT and YYREEE (reference sequence).

This clone was detected many times. Compared with germline, one end of the junction differs, possibly owing to a read error. The V and J genes are TRBV4-2 and TRBJ2-5; tentative D call: TRBD2 (5 bases). CDR3 length: 13 residues. The germline CDR1 and CDR2 sequences are LGHNA and YNFKEQ. The CDR3 DNA is TGTGCCAGCAGTCAAGCGGCAAGGGAGACCCAGTACTTC. It encodes CASSQAARETQYF.

This clone occurred once. The chain couples TRBV4-1 to TRBJ2-5; TRBD2 matches 10 bases. Germline V lookup: CDR1 MGHRA, CDR2 YSYEKL. The length of the CDR3 is 17 residues. V lost 1 base to trimming and J lost 4 bases; unmatched junction nucleotides: 9. Written as DNA, the CDR3 is TGCGCCAGCAGCCAAGGGCCGAGGGCTAGCGGGAGAGAGACCCAGTACTTC. Translation gives CASSQGPRASGRETQYF.

J is TRBJ2-3 and V is TRBV5-1; D is uncertain. The CDR3 spans 14 residues. V lost 4 bases and J 0 bases, leaving 9 bases between the germline ends. Germline-derived CDR1 and CDR2 are SGHRS and YFSETQ. CDR3 DNA: TGCGCCAGCAGCGGGGAAGGAAGCACAGATACGCAGTATTTT. Amino acids: CASSGEGSTDTQYF.